This entry features one T cell receptor (beta chain) sequence. These data belong to a study of blood T cell repertoires in COVID-19. Under the authors' procedure: Quantification of nucleated cells was approximated via reference gene primer amplification. Assay used: immunoSEQ multiplex PCR; TCRdb lists only in-frame clones, some missing. V, J and clone size reflect that table, while D and trimming were determined from the DNA. The sample holds 160,000 or so clones; about 85% are singletons and the top ten take about 5.7%. The CDR3 sequence is 16 residues long. In germline, CDR1 is GTSNPN, CDR2 SVGIG (reference sequence). V was clipped by 3 bases and J by 4 bases; unmatched bases: 11.

This chain joins TRBV30 and TRBJ2-7; 11 nucleotides agree with TRBD2. The sample was PBMCs or T cells enriched from blood (not recorded which). This receptor was obtained from a woman aged 40-49 years with acute COVID-19. CDR3 sequence reads: CAWSGRLAGRQYEQYF. The DNA for the CDR3 is TGTGCCTGGAGCGGGAGACTAGCGGGACGTCAATACGAGCAGTACTTC.